This T cell receptor (beta chain) stems from a study of cytomegalovirus exposure and HLA in healthy donors. Study-level points and caveats: According to a later analysis, most TCR beta chains associated with CMV appeared HLA-restricted.

The PCR had 60 Vbeta and 13 Jbeta primers. Only in-frame clones appear in the TCRdb table, and some are missing; sequencing was by immunoSEQ multiplex PCR. The data contain around 230,000 clones, around 83% of them seen just once; the ten biggest clones take up 0.2% to 0.25%. Of note for this clone: Its antigen is as yet unknown.

Per the germline V gene, CDR1 is PRHDT and CDR2 is FYEKMQ (reference sequence). This CDR3 is built from 12 residues. V shed 5 bases and J shed 3 bases, with 5 bases lying between them. Sample: PBMCs. The chain is built from TRBV13 and TRBJ2-1; unclear D gene. This clonotype was obtained from a girl aged 2-10 years in good health and CMV-seronegative. CDR3 nucleotides: TGTGCCAGCAGCCTATACTACAATGAGCAGTTCTTC. This encodes CASSLYYNEQFF.